The 25 T cell receptor beta chains below all came from one sample that was sequenced in a study of beta chain features in type 1 diabetes. All of the isolated RNA was reverse transcribed, so expressed TCRB transcripts were sequenced. Only in-frame clones appear in the TCRdb table, and some are missing; sequencing was by immunoSEQ multiplex PCR. The table records over 150,000 clones, about 13% of them present only once. The sample comprised central memory CD4+ T cells from blood. Receptors were obtained from a woman aged 18 to 35 in good health.

Notes on this clone: This specimen includes other DNA sequences encoding the same CDR3. CDR3 in DNA: TGCAGCGTTGGTATTCAGGGAAGCAATCAGCCCCAGCATTTT. Translated: CSVGIQGSNQPQHF. The gene calls are TRBV29-1 and TRBJ1-5; a possible D gene is TRBD1 (5 bases). Per the germline V gene, CDR1 is SQVTM and CDR2 is ANQGSEA. The CDR3 has 14 amino acids. V was shortened by 4 bases and J by 1 base, with 11 bases between the two germline ends.

This clone was detected a few times. The V and J genes are TRBV29-1 and TRBJ2-7, with 10 bases matching TRBD2. The CDR3 is 14 residues long. Germline V gives CDR1 SQVTM, CDR2 ANQGSEA. Trimming removed 3 bases from V and 3 bases from J; junction bases left unmatched: 5. The CDR3 sequence is CSVDASGSGYEQYF. The CDR3 coding sequence is TGCAGCGTTGATGCTAGCGGGAGTGGCTACGAGCAGTACTTC.

This clone was counted a few times. The V gene is TRBV6-1, the J gene TRBJ2-5, with a weak D call TRBD2 (5 bases). The ends were cut back, 5 bases at V and 6 bases at J, with 10 bases in the middle. The CDR3 has 12 amino acids. Looked up from germline, CDR1 is MNHNS and CDR2 is SASEGT. The CDR3 loop reads CASSHTGKTQYF. The CDR3 DNA reads as TGTGCCAGCAGTCACACGGGGAAGACCCAGTACTTC.

This clone showed up just a few times. The chain joins TRBV19 to TRBJ2-3, with TRBD2 matching 8 bases. With 5 bases clipped from V and 4 bases from J, the junction kept 8 bases outside the gene matches. Germline-derived CDR1 and CDR2 are LNHDA and SQIVND (reference sequence). This CDR3 is built from 15 residues. CDR3 in amino acids: CASSAVAGWADTQYF. The CDR3 nucleotides are TGTGCCAGTAGTGCGGTAGCGGGATGGGCAGATACGCAGTATTTT. Supplemented by reference TRBV19 and TRBJ2-3, the full variable domain reads DGGITQSPKYLFRKEGQNVTLSCEQNLNHDAMYWYRQDPGQGLRLIYYSQIVNDFQKGDIAEGYSVSREKKESFPLTVTSAQKNPTAFYLCASSAVAGWADTQYFGPGTRLTVL.

The chain's CDR3 is CAISGVGQASYEQYF. The CDR3 region has the DNA TGTGCCATCAGTGGGGTGGGACAGGCTTCCTACGAGCAGTACTTC. The chain carries TRBV10-3 and TRBJ2-7; 8 bases are a match to TRBD1. Germline values: CDR1 ENHRY, CDR2 SYGVKD. CDR3 length equals 15 residues. The V and J ends lost 4 bases and 1 base, in that order; junction bases with no gene match: 6.

V gene TRBV14 combines with J gene TRBJ1-1, with a weak D call TRBD1 (5 bases). The CDR3 length is 15 residues. Between the trimmed V and J ends, which lost 0 bases and 4 bases, there was a span of 12 bases. Germline V gives CDR1 SGHDN, CDR2 FVKESK. This CDR3 reads CASSQDRVMGTEAFF. In DNA form, the CDR3 reads TGTGCCAGCAGCCAAGACAGGGTAATGGGCACTGAAGCTTTCTTT.

This sequence joins TRBV28 and TRBJ1-4, with a weak D call TRBD1 (5 bases). Trimming removed 2 bases at V and 15 bases at J, with 10 bases between. Germline V CDR1 and CDR2: MDHEN, SYDVKM. The CDR3 consists of 11 residues. CDR3 region: CASSLTGFMFF. The CDR3 bases are TGTGCCAGCAGTTTAACAGGTTTTATGTTTTTT.

This clone was found a few times. V is TRBV13 and J is TRBJ2-7, with D possibly matching TRBD2 (6 bases). Germline CDR1 is PRHDT and CDR2 is FYEKMQ (reference sequence). The length of the CDR3 is 16 residues. Trimming removed 6 bases at V and 3 bases at J, with 21 bases between. CDR3 region: CASSLRVQRAHYEQYF. As DNA, the CDR3 is TGTGCCAGCAGTCTAAGGGTCCAGCGGGCCCACTACGAGCAGTACTTC.

This clone came up a few times. The chain uses TRBV18 and TRBJ1-1; D unclear. Looked up from germline, CDR1 is KGHSH and CDR2 is LQKENI. There are 13 residues in the CDR3. Trimming took off 3 bases at V and 7 bases at J, with 12 bases between the two ends. The DNA of the CDR3 is TGTGCCAGCTCACCCTCCCAGTTGGTTGAAGCTTTCTTT. This sequence encodes CASSPSQLVEAFF.

V usage is TRBV25-1 and J usage is TRBJ2-3; D may be TRBD1 (5 bases). CDR3 length: 18 residues. Trimming removed 1 base from V and 2 bases from J, with 19 bases in between. Per the germline V gene, CDR1 is MGHDK and CDR2 is SYGVNS. CDR3 sequence: CASSESVRQGRATDTQYF. The CDR3 DNA follows: TGTGCCAGCAGTGAATCAGTACGGCAGGGCAGGGCCACAGATACGCAGTATTTT. The whole variable domain, remainder taken from reference TRBV25-1 and TRBJ2-3, is EADIYQTPRYLVIGTGKKITLECSQTMGHDKMYWYQQDPGMELHLIHYSYGVNSTEKGDLSSESTVSRIRTEHFPLTLESARPSHTSQYLCASSESVRQGRATDTQYFGPGTRLTVL.

The CDR3 loop reads CASSANRDYEQYF. CDR3 nucleotide sequence: TGTGCCAGCAGTGCAAACCGGGACTACGAGCAGTACTTC. The chain uses TRBV2 and TRBJ2-7; tentatively, D is TRBD2 (5 bases). The length of the CDR3 is 13 residues. Germline V CDR1 and CDR2: SNHLY, FYNNEI. Trimming took off 4 bases at V and 3 bases at J, with 10 bases between the two ends.

This clone was detected a few times. In nucleotides, the CDR3 is TGTGCCAGTAGTATAGATCCGGTGCAGGGCCGCGAGCAGTACTTC. Amino acids: CASSIDPVQGREQYF. The genes are TRBV19 and TRBJ2-7, with D possibly TRBD1 on 5 matching bases. V shed 0 bases and J shed 6 bases, with 15 bases lying between them. From germline, CDR1 is LNHDA and CDR2 SQIVND (reference sequence). The CDR3 sequence is 15 residues long.

This clone showed up just once. The chain links TRBV5-1 to TRBJ2-7; tentatively, D is TRBD2 (5 bases). This CDR3 has 14 residues. Germline V gene sequence: CDR1 SGHRS, CDR2 YFSETQ. V lost 5 bases and J lost 3, with 15 bases in between. The CDR3 nucleotides read TGCGCCAGCAGACCACAGTCTAGCAGCTACGAGCAGTACTTC. It is translated as CASRPQSSSYEQYF. Full variable domain (remainder filled in from reference TRBV5-1 and TRBJ2-7): KAGVTQTPRYLIKTRGQQVTLSCSPISGHRSVSWYQQTPGQGLQFLFEYFSETQRNKGNFPGRFSGRQFSNSRSEMNVSTLELGDSALYLCASRPQSSSYEQYFGPGTRLTVT.

A few counts support this clone. The chain couples TRBV9 to TRBJ1-2; TRBD1 agrees at 7 bases. J lost 2 bases, V lost 0 bases, and 1 base had no gene match. The V gene's germline CDR1 is SGDLS and CDR2 YYNGEE. The CDR3 contains 14 residues. This CDR3 reads CASSVEQGNYGYTF. DNA of the CDR3: TGTGCCAGCAGCGTAGAACAGGGGAACTATGGCTACACCTTC. The whole variable domain, filled in from reference TRBV9 and TRBJ1-2, reads DSGVTQTPKHLITATGQRVTLRCSPRSGDLSVYWYQQSLDQGLQFLIQYYNGEERAKGNILERFSAQQFPDLHSELNLSSLELGDSALYFCASSVEQGNYGYTFGSGTRLTVV.

This clone was picked up a small number of times. The rearrangement uses TRBV29-1 and TRBJ2-4; 10 bases map to TRBD2. Germline lookup yields CDR1 SQVTM and CDR2 ANQGSEA. The V and J ends lost 6 bases and 6 bases, in that order; junction bases with no gene match: 11. The CDR3 extends over 15 amino acids. CDR3 loop: CSVLERGGPLNIQYF. CDR3 in DNA: TGCAGCGTCCTAGAGCGGGGGGGGCCTTTAAACATTCAGTACTTC.

The DNA of the CDR3 is TGTGCCAGCAGTGACGGCAGGGGGTTCTCCTACGAGCAGTACTTC. Encoded protein: CASSDGRGFSYEQYF. The chain combines TRBV6-1 with TRBJ2-7; 7 nucleotides agree with TRBD1. The CDR3 covers 15 residues. Germline V gives CDR1 MNHNS, CDR2 SASEGT. Trimming took 3 bases from V and 0 from J; bases not matched to a gene: 5.

This clone has a handful of counts. The rearrangement uses TRBV5-1 and TRBJ2-5; 7 nucleotides line up with TRBD1. Germline V gene sequence: CDR1 SGHRS, CDR2 YFSETQ. The CDR3 runs 15 residues. The junction had 8 bases not matched to a gene; V was cut back by 4 bases and J by 2 bases. CDR3 coding DNA: TGCGCCAGCAGCGTTTCCGGGACAGTACAAGAGACCCAGTACTTC. Translated: CASSVSGTVQETQYF.

V and J are TRBV4-2 and TRBJ2-6, with 7 bases that match TRBD1. CDR1 LGHNA and CDR2 YNFKEQ come from the germline V gene. V lost 0 bases, J lost 3 bases, and 5 bases stayed unmatched. The CDR3 is 17 residues long. The CDR3 DNA reads TGTGCCAGCAGCCAAGATAGGACAGGCGGTGGGGCCAACGTCCTGACTTTC. Translating gives CASSQDRTGGGANVLTF.

This clone has only a few counts. The genes are TRBV28 and TRBJ2-7; 13 bases match TRBD2. The CDR3 covers 16 residues. Trimming cost V 6 bases and J 7 bases; bases outside gene matches: 12. Germline CDR1 and CDR2: MDHEN and SYDVKM. The CDR3 loop reads CASSPGLAGARWEQYF. The CDR3 DNA reads as TGTGCCAGCAGCCCCGGACTAGCGGGAGCCCGATGGGAGCAGTACTTC. Full variable domain (missing parts from reference TRBV28 and TRBJ2-7): DVKVTQSSRYLVKRTGEKVFLECVQDMDHENMFWYRQDPGLGLRLIYFSYDVKMKEKGDIPEGYSVSREKKERFSLILESASTNQTSMYLCASSPGLAGARWEQYFGPGTRLTVT.

The chain links TRBV29-1 to TRBJ1-1; 7 positions match TRBD1. This CDR3 comprises 15 residues. Trimming removed 0 bases from V and 1 base from J; junction bases left unmatched: 5. CDR1 is SQVTM, CDR2 ANQGSEA, per germline. CDR3 DNA sequence: TGCAGCGTTGAAGATCCGGGACAGACGAACACTGAAGCTTTCTTT. It codes for CSVEDPGQTNTEAFF.

The chain links TRBV6-1 to TRBJ2-3; D possibly corresponds to TRBD2 (6 bases). Germline V lookup: CDR1 MNHNS, CDR2 SASEGT. CDR3 length: 15 residues. Between the trimmed V and J ends, which lost 6 bases and 6 bases, there was a span of 19 bases. The CDR3 region has the DNA TGTGCCAGCAGAGCGGAGGGGCTTCAAGTTGATACGCAGTATTTT. Translation: CASRAEGLQVDTQYF.

V gene TRBV5-6 combines with J gene TRBJ2-7; 8 bases fit TRBD1. CDR1 and CDR2 from the germline V gene are SGHDT and YYEEEE. The CDR3 runs to 15 residues. Trimming removed 3 bases from V and 6 bases from J; junction bases left unmatched: 11. The CDR3 DNA is TGTGCCAGCAGCTATAGACAGGGGCGAGGTAGCGAGCAGTACTTC. Translation: CASSYRQGRGSEQYF.

Concerning this clone: Its ends do not fully match the called genes, so a read error is possible. J is TRBJ2-7 and V is TRBV9; 8 positions agree with TRBD2. The CDR3 spans 15 residues. Germline-derived CDR1 and CDR2 are SGDLS and YYNGEE. CDR3 coding DNA: TGTGCCAGCAACGTAGAAGTTAGCGGGGCCTACGAGCAGTACTTC. It is translated as CASNVEVSGAYEQYF.

The rearrangement joins TRBV7-2 to TRBJ2-2; D not certain. CDR1 and CDR2 from the germline V gene are SGHTA and FQGNSA. The CDR3 is made up of 17 amino acids. Trimming left V 5 bases short and J 1 base short, with 17 bases between. The CDR3 DNA reads TGTGCCAGCAGCCCTACCCACCTGCGGATGAACACCGGGGAGCTGTTTTTT. It specifies CASSPTHLRMNTGELFF.

Ten or more counts support this clone. The chain is built from TRBV19 and TRBJ2-2; tentative D call: TRBD1 (6 bases). CDR1 and CDR2 from the germline V gene are LNHDA and SQIVND (reference sequence). V was cut by 7 bases and J by 6 bases, with 15 bases left in between. There are 14 residues in the CDR3. As DNA, the CDR3 is TGTGCCAGTAAAGGGGGTTCCGGACCCGGGGAGCTGTTTTTT. It codes for CASKGGSGPGELFF.